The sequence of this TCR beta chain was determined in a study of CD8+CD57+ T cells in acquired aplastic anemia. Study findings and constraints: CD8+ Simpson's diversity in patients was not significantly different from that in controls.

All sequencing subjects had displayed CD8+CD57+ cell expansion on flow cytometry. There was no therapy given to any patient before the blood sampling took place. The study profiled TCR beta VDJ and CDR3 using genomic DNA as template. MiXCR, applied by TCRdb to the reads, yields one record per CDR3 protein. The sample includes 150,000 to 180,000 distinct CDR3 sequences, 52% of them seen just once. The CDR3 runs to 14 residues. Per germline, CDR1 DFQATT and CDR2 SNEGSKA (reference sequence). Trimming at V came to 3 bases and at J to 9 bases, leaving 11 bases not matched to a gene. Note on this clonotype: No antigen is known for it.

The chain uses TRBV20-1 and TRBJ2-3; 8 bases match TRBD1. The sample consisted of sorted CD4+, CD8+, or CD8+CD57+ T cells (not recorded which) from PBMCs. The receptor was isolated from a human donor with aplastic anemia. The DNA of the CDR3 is TGCAGTGCTAGTCACCCACAGGGGGTAGGAACGCAGTATTTT. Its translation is CSASHPQGVGTQYF.